A single sample gave rise to the 24 T cell receptor beta chains below, sequenced in a study of OX40 agonist ivuxolimab in advanced cancers. The data were produced by immunoSEQ multiplex PCR, yet TCRdb's version contains in-frame clones alone and is incomplete. The repertoire holds 60,000 to 75,000 clones, with around 92% as singletons. Sequencing was performed on CD4+ or CD8+ T cells sorted from blood, taken in a trial of the OX40 agonist ivuxolimab. The receptors were gathered from an adult with an advanced solid tumor such as melanoma, head and neck, liver or kidney cancer.

The V call is TRBV4-1, the J call TRBJ2-2, with D possibly being TRBD1 or TRBD2 (5 bases each). From germline, CDR1 is MGHRA and CDR2 YSYEKL. CDR3 length equals 17 residues. The ends were cut back, 3 bases at V and 8 bases at J, with 22 bases in the middle. The CDR3 nucleotides are TGCGCCAGCAGCCATCCCTCGGGGCCACAAGTTAGTGGGGAGCTGTTTTTT. Translating it yields CASSHPSGPQVSGELFF.

This clone has a single count. The chain employs TRBV6-6 and TRBJ2-7, with D perhaps TRBD1 (6 bases). The ends were cut back, 8 bases at V and 1 base at J, with 9 bases in the middle. This CDR3 comprises 12 residues. The germline V gene encodes CDR1 MNHNY and CDR2 SVGAGI (reference sequence). The CDR3, as DNA: TGTGCCAGCGGACAGACTTCCTACGAGCAGTACTTC. Its translation is CASGQTSYEQYF.

The rearrangement uses TRBV27 and TRBJ2-7; 9 positions agree with TRBD1. Losses at the gene ends were 3 bases for V and 4 bases for J; bases not matched to a gene: 4. CDR3 size: 14 residues. CDR1 MNHEY and CDR2 SMNVEV come from the germline V gene (reference sequence). CDR3 nucleotides: TGTGCCAGCAGTTTCGGGGGACAGGGATACGAGCAGTACTTC. Its protein product is CASSFGGQGYEQYF.

V gene TRBV7-9 combines with J gene TRBJ2-2; D gene uncertain. This CDR3 comprises 15 residues. The germline CDR1 and CDR2 sequences are SEHNR and FQNEAQ (reference sequence). The V end was cut by 5 bases, the J end by 2 bases, with 12 bases between. CDR3 residues: CASSPRGPNTGELFF. For the CDR3, the DNA is TGTGCCAGCAGCCCAAGAGGCCCAAACACCGGGGAGCTGTTTTTT.

The V gene is TRBV2, the J gene TRBJ2-7; 7 bases line up with TRBD1. From germline, CDR1 is SNHLY and CDR2 FYNNEI. V gave up 4 bases and J gave up 2 bases; unmatched junction bases: 8. There are 15 residues in the CDR3. CDR3 nucleotide sequence: TGTGCCAGCAGTGGAGGACAGGACCTTACCTACGAGCAGTACTTC. Amino acid sequence: CASSGGQDLTYEQYF.

This chain links TRBV7-7 with TRBJ2-7; 9 positions agree with TRBD1. Trimming cost V 5 bases and J 3 bases; bases outside gene matches: 2. The CDR3 totals 13 residues. Germline CDR1 SSHAT, CDR2 FNYEAQ (reference sequence). The CDR3 DNA sequence: TGTGCCAGCAGCGTGGGACAGGGCTACGAGCAGTACTTC. Protein sequence: CASSVGQGYEQYF.

V and J are TRBV5-6 and TRBJ2-6; no reliable D call. The CDR3 extends over 16 amino acids. Germline V gene sequence: CDR1 SGHDT, CDR2 YYEEEE. Trimming took off 3 bases at V and 2 bases at J, with 12 bases between the two ends. This chain's CDR3 is CASSSEWDAGANVLTF. The CDR3, as DNA: TGTGCCAGCAGCTCTGAGTGGGATGCTGGGGCCAACGTCCTGACTTTC.

This sequence joins TRBV14 and TRBJ2-7, with 9 bases matching TRBD1. CDR3 size: 15 residues. Germline trimming cut 0 bases from V and 3 bases from J; bases unmatched to any gene: 3. Germline loops: CDR1 SGHDN, CDR2 FVKESK. This CDR3 reads CASSQDHRGLYEQYF. CDR3 coding DNA: TGTGCCAGCAGCCAAGATCACAGGGGGCTCTACGAGCAGTACTTC.

A note on this clone: In the same sample, other DNA sequences code for this CDR3. This rearrangement joins TRBV15 to TRBJ1-3, with 8 bases aligning to TRBD1. Losses at the gene ends were 0 bases for V and 3 bases for J; bases not matched to a gene: 1. In germline, CDR1 is LNHNV, CDR2 YYDKDF (reference sequence). The CDR3 runs to 15 residues. CDR3 coding DNA: TGTGCCACCAGCAGAGACAGGGGGCTTGGAAACACCATATATTTT. Translating it yields CATSRDRGLGNTIYF.

The chain employs TRBV9 and TRBJ1-4; D ambiguous. The V end was cut by 2 bases, the J end by 6 bases, with 14 bases between. Looked up from germline, CDR1 is SGDLS and CDR2 is YYNGEE. The CDR3 runs to 15 residues. The CDR3 here is CASSVGGEVYEKLFF. CDR3 DNA sequence: TGTGCCAGCAGCGTTGGCGGGGAGGTTTATGAAAAACTGTTTTTT.

The chain is built from TRBV19 and TRBJ2-7, with 8 bases identical to TRBD1. Germline trimming cut 8 bases from V and 2 bases from J; bases unmatched to any gene: 8. The CDR3 consists of 14 residues. CDR1 is LNHDA, CDR2 SQIVND, per germline (reference sequence). CDR3 bases: TGTGCCAGTGGGACAGGTCTGTTCACCTACGAGCAGTACTTC. Its protein is CASGTGLFTYEQYF. Looking up the rest from reference TRBV19 and TRBJ2-7 gives the full variable domain: DGGITQSPKYLFRKEGQNVTLSCEQNLNHDAMYWYRQDPGQGLRLIYYSQIVNDFQKGDIAEGYSVSREKKESFPLTVTSAQKNPTAFYLCASGTGLFTYEQYFGPGTRLTVT.

The gene calls are TRBV11-2 and TRBJ2-1, with 7 bases aligning to TRBD2. Germline V gives CDR1 SGHAT, CDR2 FQNNGV. The CDR3 sequence is 16 residues long. The V gene end was trimmed by 2 bases and the J gene end by 8 bases; junction bases not matched to a gene: 12. The CDR3 sequence is CASSLSVRGGSDEQFF. In nucleotides, the CDR3 is TGTGCCAGCAGCTTATCCGTTCGCGGGGGTAGCGATGAGCAGTTCTTC.

V is TRBV4-1 and J is TRBJ1-4, with D hard to call. CDR1 and CDR2 (germline): MGHRA, YSYEKL. Trimming pared 0 bases from V and 4 bases from J, leaving 12 bases between. The CDR3 has 16 amino acids. CDR3 sequence (DNA): TGCGCCAGCAGCCAAGATGAAGGGATAAGTAATGAAAAACTGTTTTTT. The encoded protein is CASSQDEGISNEKLFF.

CDR3 coding DNA: TGCGCCAGCAGCCCGACAGTGAACACTGAAGCTTTCTTT. Residues: CASSPTVNTEAFF. V gene TRBV4-1 combines with J gene TRBJ1-1, with D tentatively TRBD1 (5 bases). Trimming stripped 4 bases from V and 0 bases from J, with 6 bases between. CDR1 and CDR2 (germline): MGHRA, YSYEKL. CDR3 length: 13 residues.

The chain joins TRBV14 to TRBJ1-1, with TRBD1 matching 12 bases. V dropped 8 bases and J dropped 11; count of bases not matched to a gene: 9. The CDR3 covers 13 residues. Germline V lookup: CDR1 SGHDN, CDR2 FVKESK. This chain's CDR3 is CASAGTGGVGAFF. CDR3 nucleotide sequence: TGTGCCAGCGCCGGGACAGGGGGCGTGGGGGCTTTCTTT.

Only one count was recorded for this clone. The genes are TRBV29-1 and TRBJ1-2; TRBD1 aligns across 7 bases. Germline V CDR1 and CDR2: SQVTM, ANQGSEA. V shed 6 bases, J shed 7 bases, and the junction held 5 bases outside the gene matches. This CDR3 is built from 11 residues. The chain's CDR3 is CSVPTGSGYTF. CDR3 bases: TGCAGCGTCCCGACAGGGAGTGGCTACACCTTC.

The gene calls are TRBV7-3 and TRBJ2-3; D remains unclear. Germline CDR1 and CDR2: SGHTA and FQGTGA. Trimming took off 4 bases at V and 1 base at J, with 6 bases between the two ends. CDR3 length equals 13 residues. The CDR3 DNA sequence: TGTGCCAGCAGCTACTTAGGCACAGATACGCAGTATTTT. It translates to CASSYLGTDTQYF. The full variable domain, in which reference TRBV7-3 and TRBJ2-3 provide the parts outside the CDR3, is GAGVSQTPSNKVTEKGKYVELRCDPISGHTALYWYRQSLGQGPEFLIYFQGTGAADDSGLPNDRFFAVRPEGSVSTLKIQRTERGDSAVYLCASSYLGTDTQYFGPGTRLTVL.

The chain uses TRBV7-9 and TRBJ2-1; D not resolved. CDR3 length: 13 residues. Germline V gene lookup returns CDR1 SEHNR and CDR2 FQNEAQ (reference sequence). V shed 1 base and J shed 12 bases, with 13 bases lying between them. The CDR3 protein is CASSLERWLGQFF. The CDR3 DNA reads TGTGCCAGCAGCTTAGAGCGTTGGTTAGGGCAGTTCTTC. The full variable domain, with the rest looked up from reference TRBV7-9 and TRBJ2-1, is DTGVSQNPRHKITKRGQNVTFRCDPISEHNRLYWYRQTLGQGPEFLTYFQNEAQLEKSRLLSDRFSAERPKGSFSTLEIQRTEQGDSAMYLCASSLERWLGQFFGPGTRLTVL.

The genes are TRBV27 and TRBJ1-2; D gene unclear. The CDR3 contains 14 residues. Germline V gene sequence: CDR1 MNHEY, CDR2 SMNVEV (reference sequence). The V end was cut by 3 bases, the J end by 6 bases, with 14 bases between. The CDR3 DNA follows: TGTGCCAGCAGTTTCTTAAGTAATAGAGATGGCTACACCTTC. Its translation: CASSFLSNRDGYTF.

The rearrangement uses TRBV30 and TRBJ2-1; unclear D gene. Deletions cut 2 bases from V and 1 base from J, with 9 bases between. The CDR3 totals 14 residues. Germline CDR1 GTSNPN, CDR2 SVGIG (reference sequence). The CDR3 sequence: CAWSLGESYNEQFF. CDR3 nucleotides: TGTGCCTGGAGTTTGGGTGAATCCTACAATGAGCAGTTCTTC. The variable domain in full, completed from reference TRBV30 and TRBJ2-1, reads SQTIHQWPATLVQPVGSPLSLECTVEGTSNPNLYWYRQAAGRGLQLLFYSVGIGQISSEVPQNLSASRPQDRQFILSSKKLLLSDSGFYLCAWSLGESYNEQFFGPGTRLTVL.

The V call is TRBV15, the J call TRBJ2-1; D uncertain. Germline CDR1 reads LNHNV; CDR2 reads YYDKDF (reference sequence). This CDR3 contains 15 residues. V lost 0 bases to trimming and J lost 1 base, with 7 bases between them. The CDR3 loop reads CATSRDAGSYNEQFF. Here the CDR3 DNA reads TGTGCCACCAGCAGAGATGCCGGTTCCTACAATGAGCAGTTCTTC.

This clone was seen a few times. This sequence joins TRBV14 and TRBJ1-2; TRBD1 matches 9 bases. Germline loops: CDR1 SGHDN, CDR2 FVKESK. V shed 4 bases, J shed 8 bases, and the junction held 8 bases outside the gene matches. The CDR3 covers 14 residues. In nucleotides, the CDR3 is TGTGCCAGCAGCCGAACAGGGGGCGCCTGGGGCTACACCTTC. Protein sequence: CASSRTGGAWGYTF.

V is TRBV11-1 and J is TRBJ2-5; no reliable D call. The DNA end lines up better with TRBJ2-7; the J call may be wrong. The germline CDR1 and CDR2 sequences are SGHAT and FQDESV (reference sequence). The CDR3 loop spans 14 amino acids. The CDR3 is CASSLSPPPYEQYF. CDR3 nucleotide sequence: TGTGCCAGCAGCTTATCGCCACCTCCCTACGAGCAGTACTTC.

V is TRBV19 and J is TRBJ1-1, with 8 bases matching TRBD1. The germline V gene has CDR1 LNHDA and CDR2 SQIVND (reference sequence). The CDR3 runs to 15 residues. V lost 1 base, J lost 4 bases, and 5 bases stayed unmatched. CDR3 DNA sequence: TGTGCCAGTAGTATAGTGGGCAGGGGGCTCACTGAAGCTTTCTTT. Encoded protein: CASSIVGRGLTEAFF.